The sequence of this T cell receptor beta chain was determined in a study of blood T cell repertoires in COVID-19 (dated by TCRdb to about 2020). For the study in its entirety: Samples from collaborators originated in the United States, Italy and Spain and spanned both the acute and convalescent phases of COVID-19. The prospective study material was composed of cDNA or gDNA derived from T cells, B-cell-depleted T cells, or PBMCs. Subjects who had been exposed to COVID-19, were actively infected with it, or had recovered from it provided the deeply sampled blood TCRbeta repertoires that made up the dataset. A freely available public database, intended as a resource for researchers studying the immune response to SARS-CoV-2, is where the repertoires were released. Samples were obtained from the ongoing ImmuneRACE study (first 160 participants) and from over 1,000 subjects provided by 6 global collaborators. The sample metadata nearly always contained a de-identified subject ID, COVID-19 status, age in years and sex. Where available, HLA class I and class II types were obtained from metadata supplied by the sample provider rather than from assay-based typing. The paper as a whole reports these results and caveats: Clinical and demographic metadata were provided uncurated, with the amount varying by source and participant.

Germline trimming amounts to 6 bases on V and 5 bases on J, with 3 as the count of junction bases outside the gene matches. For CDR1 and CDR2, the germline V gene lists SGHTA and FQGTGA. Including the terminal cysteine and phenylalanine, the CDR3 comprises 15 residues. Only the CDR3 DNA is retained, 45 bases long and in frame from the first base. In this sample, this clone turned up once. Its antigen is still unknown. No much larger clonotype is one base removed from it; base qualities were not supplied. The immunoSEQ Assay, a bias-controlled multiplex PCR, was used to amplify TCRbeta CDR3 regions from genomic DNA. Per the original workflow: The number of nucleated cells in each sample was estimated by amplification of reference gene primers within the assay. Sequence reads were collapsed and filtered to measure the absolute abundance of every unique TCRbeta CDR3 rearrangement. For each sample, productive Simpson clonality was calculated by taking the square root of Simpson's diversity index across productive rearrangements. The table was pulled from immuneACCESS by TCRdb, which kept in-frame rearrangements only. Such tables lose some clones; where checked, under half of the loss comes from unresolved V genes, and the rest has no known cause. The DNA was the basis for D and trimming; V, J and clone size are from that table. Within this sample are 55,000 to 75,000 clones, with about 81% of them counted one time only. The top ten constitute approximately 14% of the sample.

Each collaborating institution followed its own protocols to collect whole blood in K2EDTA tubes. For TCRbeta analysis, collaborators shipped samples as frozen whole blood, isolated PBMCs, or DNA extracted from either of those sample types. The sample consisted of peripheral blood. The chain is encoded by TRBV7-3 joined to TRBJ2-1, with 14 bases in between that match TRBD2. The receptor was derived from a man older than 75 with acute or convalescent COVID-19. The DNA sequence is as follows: TGTGCCAGCAGGTTGGGACTAGCGGGGGACAATGAGCAGTTCTTC. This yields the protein CASRLGLAGDNEQFF.